This T cell receptor beta chain was sequenced for a study of T-cell memory formation after mild COVID-19. General study findings and limits: The pre-infection memory compartment contained some responding clones, suggesting cross-reactive memory joined. Proof of SARS-CoV-2 specificity was absent for the second-wave clones that crested on day 37. CD4+ contracting clones were found mainly in CM and EM, and CD8+ ones in EMRA.

TCRdb called the 5' RACE reads again in MiXCR, with one record for every CDR3 protein. The sample shows roughly 600,000 distinct CDR3 sequences, about 20% of them seen only once. V was shortened by 7 bases and J by 4 bases, with 14 bases between the two germline ends. Germline CDR1 is SQVTM and CDR2 is ANQGSEA. The CDR3 spans 13 residues. This clonotype was seen a few times. Its antigen remains unknown. This receptor was identified in an adult woman who had mild COVID-19 (a few samples of this study predate the infection). Cell type and time point are not known. The sample was PBMCs or a T cell subset sorted from them (not recorded which). The V and J genes are TRBV29-1 and TRBJ2-1; D is perhaps TRBD2 (6 bases). CDR3 in DNA: TGCAGCGCTGTCGGACTACAGTACAATGAGCAGTTCTTC. Its protein is CSAVGLQYNEQFF.